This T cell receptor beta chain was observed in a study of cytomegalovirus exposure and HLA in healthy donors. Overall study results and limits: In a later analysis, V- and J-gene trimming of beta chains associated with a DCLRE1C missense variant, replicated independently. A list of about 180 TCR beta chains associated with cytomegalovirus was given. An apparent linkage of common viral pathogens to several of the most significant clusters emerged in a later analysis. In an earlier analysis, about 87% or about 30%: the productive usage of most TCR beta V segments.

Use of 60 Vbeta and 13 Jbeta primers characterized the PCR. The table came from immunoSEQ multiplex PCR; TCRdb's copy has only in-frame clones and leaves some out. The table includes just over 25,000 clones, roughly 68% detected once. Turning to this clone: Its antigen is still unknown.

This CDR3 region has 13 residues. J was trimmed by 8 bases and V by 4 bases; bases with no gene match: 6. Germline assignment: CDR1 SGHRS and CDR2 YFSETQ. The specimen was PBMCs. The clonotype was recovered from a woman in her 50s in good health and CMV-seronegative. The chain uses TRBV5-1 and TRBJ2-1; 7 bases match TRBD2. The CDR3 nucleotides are TGCGCCAGCAGCAGGGAGGGTGTCGATGAGCAGTTCTTC. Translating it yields CASSREGVDEQFF.